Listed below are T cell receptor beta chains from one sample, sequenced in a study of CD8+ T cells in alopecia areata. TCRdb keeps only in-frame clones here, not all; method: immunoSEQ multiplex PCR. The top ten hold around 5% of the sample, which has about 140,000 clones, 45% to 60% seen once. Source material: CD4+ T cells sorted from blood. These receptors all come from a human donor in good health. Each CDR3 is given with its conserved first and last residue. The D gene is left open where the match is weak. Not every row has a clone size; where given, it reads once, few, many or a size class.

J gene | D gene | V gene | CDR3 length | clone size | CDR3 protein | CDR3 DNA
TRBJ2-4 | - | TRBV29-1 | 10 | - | CSVGGNIQYF | TGCAGCGTGGGGGGAAACATTCAGTACTTC
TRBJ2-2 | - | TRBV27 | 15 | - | CASSSSSHRAGELFF | TGTGCCAGCAGTTCCAGCTCCCACAGGGCCGGGGAGCTGTTTTTT
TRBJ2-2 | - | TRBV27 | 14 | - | CASSKQGRSGELFF | TGTGCCAGCAGCAAACAGGGGAGGTCCGGGGAGCTGTTTTTT
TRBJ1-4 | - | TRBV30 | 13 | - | CAWRFPGNEKLFF | TGTGCCTGGAGGTTCCCAGGGAATGAAAAACTGTTTTTT
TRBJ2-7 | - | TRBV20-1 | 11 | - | CSAKTSTEQYF | TGCAGTGCCAAGACTAGTACCGAGCAGTACTTC
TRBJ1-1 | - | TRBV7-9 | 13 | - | CASSLQGGTEAFF | TGTGCCAGCAGCTTACAGGGAGGGACTGAAGCTTTCTTT
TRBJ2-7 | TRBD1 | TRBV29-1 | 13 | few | CSVRGQGGYEQYF | TGCAGCGTCCGTGGACAGGGCGGGTACGAGCAGTACTTC
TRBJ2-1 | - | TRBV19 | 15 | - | CASSMRSFNRDEQFF | TGTGCCAGTAGTATGAGGTCGTTCAACAGGGATGAGCAGTTCTTC
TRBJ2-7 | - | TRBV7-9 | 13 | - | CASSLKEIHEQYF | TGTGCCAGCAGCTTGAAAGAAATCCACGAGCAGTACTTC
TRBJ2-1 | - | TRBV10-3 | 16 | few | CAISGTLPSSYNEQFF | TGTGCCATCAGTGGAACCCTACCGAGCTCCTACAATGAGCAGTTCTTC
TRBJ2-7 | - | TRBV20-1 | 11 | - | CSARQGYEQYF | TGCAGTGCTAGACAGGGATACGAGCAGTACTTC
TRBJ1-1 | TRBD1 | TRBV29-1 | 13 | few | CSVGGGMNTEAFF | TGCAGCGTCGGAGGGGGCATGAACACTGAAGCTTTCTTT
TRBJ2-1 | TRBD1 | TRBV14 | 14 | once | CASSRDRGRNEQFF | TGTGCCAGCAGCCGGGACAGGGGGCGGAATGAGCAGTTCTTC
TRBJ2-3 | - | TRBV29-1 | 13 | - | CSVEAVGRDTQYF | TGCAGCGTTGAGGCCGTTGGCAGGGATACGCAGTATTTT
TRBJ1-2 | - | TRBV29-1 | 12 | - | CSTMGDGYGYTF | TGCAGCACTATGGGGGACGGCTATGGCTACACCTTC
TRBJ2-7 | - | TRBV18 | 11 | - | CASSPEKIQYF | TGTGCCAGCTCACCCGAAAAGATCCAGTACTTC
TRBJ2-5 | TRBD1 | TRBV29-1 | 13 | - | CSVGGTGGETQYF | TGCAGCGTTGGCGGGACAGGTGGTGAGACCCAGTACTTC
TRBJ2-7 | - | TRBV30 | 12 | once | CAFSVSPVEQYF | TGTGCCTTCTCGGTAAGCCCAGTCGAGCAGTACTTC
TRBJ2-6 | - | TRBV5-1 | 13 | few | CASSTNGANVLTF | TGCGCCAGCAGCACCAATGGGGCCAACGTCCTGACTTTC
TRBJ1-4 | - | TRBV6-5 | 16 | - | CASSYATPKGGEKLFF | TGTGCCAGCAGTTACGCGACACCTAAAGGGGGTGAAAAACTGTTTTTT
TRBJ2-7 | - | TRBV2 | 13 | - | CASSEIRVYEQYF | TGTGCCAGCAGTGAGATACGGGTATACGAGCAGTACTTC
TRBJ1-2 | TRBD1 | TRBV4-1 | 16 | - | CASSQEKDRGNYGYTF | TGCGCCAGCAGCCAAGAAAAGGACAGGGGTAACTATGGCTACACCTTC
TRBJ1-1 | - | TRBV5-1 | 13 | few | CASSLDQATEAFF | TGCGCCAGCAGCTTGGACCAGGCTACTGAAGCTTTCTTT
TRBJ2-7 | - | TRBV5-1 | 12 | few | CASSLVGSEQYF | TGCGCCAGCAGCTTGGTTGGTAGCGAGCAGTACTTC
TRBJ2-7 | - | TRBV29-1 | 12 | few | CSSVDGSYEQYF | TGCAGCTCGGTGGACGGCTCCTACGAGCAGTACTTC
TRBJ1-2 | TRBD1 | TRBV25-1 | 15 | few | CASSAGTGIAYGYTF | TGTGCCAGCAGTGCAGGGACAGGTATTGCCTATGGCTACACCTTC
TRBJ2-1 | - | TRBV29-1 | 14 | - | CSAASGTTDNEQFF | TGCAGCGCCGCTTCCGGGACAACCGACAATGAGCAGTTCTTC
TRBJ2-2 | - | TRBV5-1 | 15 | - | CASSLEQTNTGELFF | TGCGCCAGCAGCTTGGAACAGACGAACACCGGGGAGCTGTTTTTT
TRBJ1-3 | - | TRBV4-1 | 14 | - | CASSSQNSGNTIYF | TGCGCCAGCAGCTCACAGAACTCTGGAAACACCATATATTTT
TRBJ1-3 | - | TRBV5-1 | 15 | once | CASSPAGHSGNTIYF | TGCGCCAGCAGCCCCGCTGGGCACTCTGGAAACACCATATATTTT